This TCR beta chain was sequenced for a study of blood T cell repertoires in COVID-19. Generated by immunoSEQ multiplex PCR, the TCRdb table keeps only in-frame clones and is missing some. The data show approximately 160,000 clones, roughly 88% seen once. Germline loops: CDR1 SNHLY, CDR2 FYNNEI. The CDR3 has 15 residues. Trimming stripped 4 bases from V and 3 bases from J, with 14 bases between. The chain has TRBV2 and TRBJ2-3; D remains ambiguous. The sequencing input was peripheral blood. This TCR was sampled from an elderly woman with active or convalescent COVID-19. CDR3: CASSGLILETDTQYF. CDR3 DNA: TGTGCCAGCAGTGGACTCATTTTGGAAACAGATACGCAGTATTTT.